This section outlines one TCR beta chain sequence together with its context. Its antigen is currently unknown. This specimen comes from a study of high-grade serous ovarian cancer treatment subgroups. Overall study results and limits: These tumor repertoires lack spatial information from bulk sequencing.

The data were produced by immunoSEQ multiplex PCR, yet TCRdb's version contains in-frame clones alone and is incomplete. The sample shows some 1,800 clones, more than 75% of them seen only once. Tumor tissue was taken before any definitive surgery or chemotherapy was given. Losses at the gene ends were 0 bases for V and 2 bases for J; bases not matched to a gene: 8. The CDR3 runs to 17 residues. The germline gives CDR1 SGDLS, CDR2 YYNGEE. The chain couples TRBV9 to TRBJ1-1; TRBD1 matches 9 bases. Sequenced sample: tumor tissue. The sequence was collected from a human donor with high-grade serous ovarian cancer. This CDR3 reads CASSVGVGDRENTEAFF. The CDR3 DNA follows: TGTGCCAGCAGCGTAGGGGTCGGGGACAGGGAAAACACTGAAGCTTTCTTT.